These 18 T cell receptor beta chains came from one sample sequenced in a study of siplizumab effects on memory and regulatory T cells. Sequencing was performed with immunoSEQ multiplex PCR; in TCRdb, only in-frame clones are kept and a portion is missing. The sample lists 100,000 or so clones, roughly 91% occurring once. Sample: CD4+ T cells sorted from blood. The receptor set was obtained from a human donor in good health.

This chain links TRBV9 with TRBJ1-2; D not certain. V dropped 0 bases and J dropped 8 bases, with 23 bases sitting between them. Germline lookup yields CDR1 SGDLS and CDR2 YYNGEE. The CDR3 is 17 amino acids. The CDR3 here is CASSVGVLGTDVRGYTF. For the CDR3, the DNA is TGTGCCAGCAGCGTAGGGGTGTTGGGAACAGACGTGAGGGGCTACACCTTC.

The J gene is TRBJ1-6, the V gene TRBV21-1. TRBV21-1 is a listed pseudogene. This CDR3 has 12 residues. The CDR3 spells CASSRTVSPLHF. In DNA, the CDR3 is TGTGCCAGCAGCCGCACGGTTTCACCCCTCCACTTT.

The genes are TRBV4-3 and TRBJ2-1, with 7 bases that match TRBD2. The CDR3 spans 15 residues. Trimming cost V 1 base and J 0 bases; bases outside gene matches: 0. The germline CDR1 and CDR2 sequences are LGHNA and YSLEER. As DNA, the CDR3 is TGCGCCAGCAGCCAAGGCGGGAGCTCCTACAATGAGCAGTTCTTC. The encoded protein is CASSQGGSSYNEQFF.

The CDR3 region is CASSGTANTEAFF. CDR3 coding DNA: TGTGCCAGCAGTGGGACAGCCAACACTGAAGCTTTCTTT. The chain links TRBV25-1 to TRBJ1-1; maybe TRBD1 (6 bases). The germline V gene encodes CDR1 MGHDK and CDR2 SYGVNS. The germline V and J ends were trimmed by 4 bases and 2 bases, with 8 bases remaining between them. This CDR3 is 13 amino acids long.

The J gene is TRBJ2-3, the V gene TRBV10-3, with D possibly being TRBD2 (6 bases). Trimming pared 7 bases from V and 2 bases from J, leaving 19 bases between. CDR1 is ENHRY, CDR2 SYGVKD, per germline. This CDR3 has 16 amino acids. The CDR3 protein is CAITAKLSGHTDTQYF. CDR3 in DNA: TGTGCCATCACCGCCAAACTTAGCGGACACACAGATACGCAGTATTTT.

J is TRBJ2-2 and V is TRBV6-6; D is perhaps TRBD1 (5 bases). The CDR3 consists of 14 residues. Germline values: CDR1 MNHNY, CDR2 SVGAGI (reference sequence). Deletions cut 8 bases from V and 1 base from J, with 11 bases between. The CDR3 DNA reads as TGTGCCAGCTGGGGCGCGCTGAACACCGGGGAGCTGTTTTTT. Protein: CASWGALNTGELFF.

CDR3 nucleotide sequence: TGTGCCAGCCGCCTGAGCTGGGACGAGCAGTACTTC. Protein sequence: CASRLSWDEQYF. This chain joins TRBV6-1 and TRBJ2-7; D is uncertain. The CDR3 sequence is 12 residues long. Trimming pared 8 bases from V and 5 bases from J, leaving 13 bases between. The germline V gene has CDR1 MNHNS and CDR2 SASEGT.

This clone is a singleton in its sample. A read error may account for a junction end that differs from germline. The chain links TRBV14 to TRBJ2-7; no clear D. CDR3 length equals 15 residues. Looked up from germline, CDR1 is SGHDN and CDR2 is FVKESK. CDR3 sequence: CASSQDEVLGYEQYF. The CDR3 bases are TGTGCCAGCAGTCAAGACGAGGTTCTGGGGTACGAGCAGTACTTC. The variable domain in full, with the rest retrieved from reference TRBV14 and TRBJ2-7, is EAGVTQFPSHSVIEKGQTVTLRCDPISGHDNLYWYRRVMGKEIKFLLHFVKESKQDESGMPNNRFLAERTGGTYSTLKVQPAELEDSGVYFCASSQDEVLGYEQYFGPGTRLTVT.

This sequence joins TRBV6-4 and TRBJ1-2; D may be TRBD1 (6 bases). CDR3 size: 16 residues. V dropped 0 bases and J dropped 7 bases, with 18 bases sitting between them. CDR1 and CDR2 from the germline V gene are MRHNA and SNTAGT. This chain's CDR3 is CASSDSKSPGAAGYTF. The CDR3 region has the DNA TGTGCCAGCAGTGACTCGAAATCTCCGGGGGCCGCTGGCTACACCTTC.

The rearrangement joins TRBV28 to TRBJ1-1; D gene unclear. The germline V gene has CDR1 MDHEN and CDR2 SYDVKM. Trimming stripped 9 bases from V and 2 bases from J, with 16 bases between. The CDR3 spans 14 residues. As DNA, the CDR3 is TGTGCCAGTATTTTCCGAAACTTAAACACTGAAGCTTTCTTT. Protein: CASIFRNLNTEAFF.

The chain couples TRBV5-6 to TRBJ2-3; D gene unclear. V gave up 3 bases and J gave up 4 bases, with 21 bases separating them. The CDR3 consists of 17 residues. In germline, CDR1 is SGHDT, CDR2 YYEEEE. The CDR3 sequence is CASSSAPRGVVPDTQYF. DNA of the CDR3: TGTGCCAGCAGCTCGGCTCCGCGTGGGGTTGTCCCAGATACGCAGTATTTT. The whole variable domain, remainder taken from reference TRBV5-6 and TRBJ2-3, is DAGVTQSPTHLIKTRGQQVTLRCSPKSGHDTVSWYQQALGQGPQFIFQYYEEEERQRGNFPDRFSGHQFPNYSSELNVNALLLGDSALYLCASSSAPRGVVPDTQYFGPGTRLTVL.

The V and J genes are TRBV7-6 and TRBJ2-3, with TRBD1 matching over 10 bases. The CDR3 totals 15 residues. Trimming cost V 1 base and J 4 bases; bases outside gene matches: 2. Germline V gives CDR1 SGHVS, CDR2 FNYEAQ. The CDR3 sequence is CASSLGTGGADTQYF. The CDR3 DNA is TGTGCCAGCAGCTTAGGGACAGGGGGAGCAGATACGCAGTATTTT.

The chain carries TRBV7-9 and TRBJ2-7; D unresolved. This CDR3 region has 12 residues. Trimming left V 2 bases short and J 10 bases short, with 12 bases between. Germline V lookup: CDR1 SEHNR, CDR2 FQNEAQ (reference sequence). For the CDR3, the DNA is TGTGCCAGCAGCTTAAATGATGGACCTCAGTACTTC. The encoded protein is CASSLNDGPQYF.

The chain employs TRBV11-3 and TRBJ2-1; 14 nucleotides align to TRBD2. V trimming: 3 bases; J trimming: 8 bases; junction bases outside the gene matches: 6. From germline, CDR1 is SGHNT and CDR2 YENEEA. The length of the CDR3 is 16 residues. This CDR3 reads CASSFRLAGGPDEQFF. The CDR3 coding sequence is TGTGCCAGCAGCTTTCGACTAGCGGGAGGGCCGGATGAGCAGTTCTTC.

The chain combines TRBV18 with TRBJ2-3, with D hard to call. Per germline, CDR1 KGHSH and CDR2 LQKENI. The CDR3 runs 14 residues. Trimming shortened V by 1 base and J by 1 base, and 6 bases separated the two germline ends. The CDR3 loop reads CASSPLPRTDTQYF. The CDR3 DNA sequence: TGTGCCAGCTCACCACTTCCCCGCACAGATACGCAGTATTTT.

V is TRBV28 and J is TRBJ2-3; no clear D. Looked up from germline, CDR1 is MDHEN and CDR2 is SYDVKM. The V and J ends lost 5 bases and 4 bases respectively, with 13 bases between them. The CDR3 loop spans 14 amino acids. The CDR3: CASSSGGRADTQYF. The DNA for the CDR3 is TGTGCCAGCAGTAGTGGCGGAAGGGCAGATACGCAGTATTTT. Full variable domain (remainder filled in from reference TRBV28 and TRBJ2-3): DVKVTQSSRYLVKRTGEKVFLECVQDMDHENMFWYRQDPGLGLRLIYFSYDVKMKEKGDIPEGYSVSREKKERFSLILESASTNQTSMYLCASSSGGRADTQYFGPGTRLTVL.

The V and J genes are TRBV11-3 and TRBJ2-7, with D hard to call. CDR1 is SGHNT and CDR2 is YENEEA in the germline V gene. This CDR3 comprises 11 residues. With 2 bases removed from V and 6 bases from J, the gap between germline ends came to 5 bases. As DNA, the CDR3 is TGTGCCAGCAGCTTATCGGTCGAGCAGTACTTC. This encodes CASSLSVEQYF.

V gene TRBV10-3 combines with J gene TRBJ2-7; 7 nucleotides agree with TRBD1. The trim removed 4 bases at V and 2 bases at J, leaving 5 bases unmatched. The CDR3 covers 14 residues. Germline CDR1 ENHRY, CDR2 SYGVKD. As DNA, the CDR3 is TGTGCCATCAGTGGCGCCCAGGGGGCCTACGAGCAGTACTTC. This gives the protein CAISGAQGAYEQYF.